This T cell receptor beta chain is drawn from a study of blood T cells in healthy people across ages. This clonotype was detected a few times. Its antigen remains unidentified. Regarding the study as a whole: Compared with aged donors, long-lived donors showed fewer expanded clones, suggesting selection.

Primers used in a second PCR of about 6 to 11 cycles were a sample-barcoded 5' primer and a J-beta primer mix. A single record per CDR3 protein comes from TCRdb applying MiXCR to the 5' RACE reads. Found here are 760,000 or so distinct CDR3 sequences, roughly 25% of them singletons; the top ten hold more than 7.5%. This sample also belongs to another study, concerning T cells of mothers and their children.

The clonotype comes from a boy aged 5-17 years in good health. The sample consisted of blood.

The CDR3 DNA is TGTGCCAGCAGCGATAGGTTTCGGGGGGATGAGCAGTTCTTC. It yields the protein CASSDRFRGDEQFF. The chain uses TRBV9 and TRBJ2-1; 7 bases are a match to TRBD2. There are 14 residues in the CDR3. J was trimmed by 8 bases and V by 3 bases; bases with no gene match: 8. Per the germline V gene, CDR1 is SGDLS and CDR2 is YYNGEE. Using reference TRBV9 and TRBJ2-1 for the parts outside the CDR3, the full variable domain is DSGVTQTPKHLITATGQRVTLRCSPRSGDLSVYWYQQSLDQGLQFLIQYYNGEERAKGNILERFSAQQFPDLHSELNLSSLELGDSALYFCASSDRFRGDEQFFGPGTRLTVL.